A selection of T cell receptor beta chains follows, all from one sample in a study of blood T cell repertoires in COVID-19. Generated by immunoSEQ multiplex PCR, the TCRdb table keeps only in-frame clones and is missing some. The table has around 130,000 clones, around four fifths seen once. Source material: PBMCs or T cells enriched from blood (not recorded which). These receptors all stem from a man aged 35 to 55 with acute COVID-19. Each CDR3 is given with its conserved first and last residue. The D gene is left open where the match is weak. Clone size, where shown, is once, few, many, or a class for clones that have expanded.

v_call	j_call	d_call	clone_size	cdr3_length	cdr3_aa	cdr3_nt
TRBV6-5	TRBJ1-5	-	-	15	CASSSLGGSNQPQHF	TGTGCCAGCAGTAGCCTGGGGGGAAGCAATCAGCCCCAGCATTTT
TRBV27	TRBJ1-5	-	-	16	CASSFGGTDSNQPQHF	TGTGCCAGCAGTTTCGGGGGAACAGATAGCAATCAGCCCCAGCATTTT
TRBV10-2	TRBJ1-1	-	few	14	CASSESTGGTEAFF	TGCGCCAGCAGTGAGTCTACGGGGGGCACTGAAGCTTTCTTT
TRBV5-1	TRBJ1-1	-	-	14	CASSLGQAHTEAFF	TGCGCCAGCAGCTTGGGACAGGCCCACACTGAAGCTTTCTTT
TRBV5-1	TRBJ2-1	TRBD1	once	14	CASSFRGLEDEQFF	TGCGCCAGCAGCTTCAGGGGGCTTGAGGATGAGCAGTTCTTC
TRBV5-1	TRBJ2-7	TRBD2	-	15	CASSLALAGSYEQYF	TGCGCCAGCAGCTTGGCACTAGCGGGATCCTACGAGCAGTACTTC
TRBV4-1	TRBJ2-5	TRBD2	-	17	CASSPLFGAGGGETQYF	TGCGCCAGCAGCCCGTTATTCGGAGCGGGAGGGGGAGAGACCCAGTACTTC
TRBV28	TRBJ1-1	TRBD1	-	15	CASSIQGAGVTEAFF	TGTGCCAGCAGTATACAGGGGGCAGGGGTCACTGAAGCTTTCTTT
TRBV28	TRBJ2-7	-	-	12	CASSFSSYEQYF	TGTGCCAGCAGCTTCAGCTCCTACGAGCAGTACTTC
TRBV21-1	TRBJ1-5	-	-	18	CASSKGNSRGQLNQPQHF	TGTGCCAGCAGCAAGGGAAACTCCAGGGGACAGCTTAATCAGCCCCAGCATTTT
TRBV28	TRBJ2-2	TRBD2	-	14	CASGLTSGSRELFF	TGTGCCAGCGGCCTGACTAGCGGGAGCAGGGAGCTGTTTTTT
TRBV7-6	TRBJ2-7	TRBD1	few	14	CASSLGQGYYEQYF	TGTGCCAGCAGCTTAGGACAGGGATACTACGAGCAGTACTTC
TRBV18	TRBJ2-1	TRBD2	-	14	CASSPAGVYNEQFF	TGTGCCAGCTCACCAGCGGGGGTCTACAATGAGCAGTTCTTC
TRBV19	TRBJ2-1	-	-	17	CASSMRSRLDAGNEQFF	TGTGCCAGTAGTATGCGGTCGAGACTAGACGCAGGGAATGAGCAGTTCTTC
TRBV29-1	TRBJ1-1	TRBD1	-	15	CSVGGQGGSNTEAFF	TGCAGCGTTGGGGGACAGGGGGGATCGAACACTGAAGCTTTCTTT
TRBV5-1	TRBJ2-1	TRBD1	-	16	CASSFLGTGTYNEQFF	TGCGCCAGCAGCTTCCTCGGGACAGGTACCTACAATGAGCAGTTCTTC
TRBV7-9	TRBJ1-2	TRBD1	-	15	CASSTPGQGTYGYTF	TGTGCCAGCAGCACTCCGGGACAGGGGACCTATGGCTACACCTTC
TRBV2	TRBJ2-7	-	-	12	CASSYLPHEQYF	TGTGCCAGCTCCTATCTGCCCCACGAGCAGTACTTC
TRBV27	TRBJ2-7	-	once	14	CASSFGAALNEQYF	TGTGCCAGCAGTTTTGGAGCAGCCCTCAACGAGCAGTACTTC
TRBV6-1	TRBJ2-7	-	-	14	CASREGQFSYEQYF	TGTGCCAGCAGGGAAGGACAGTTCTCCTACGAGCAGTACTTC
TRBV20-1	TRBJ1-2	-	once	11	CSATDSGGYTF	TGCAGTGCTACGGACTCAGGAGGCTACACCTTC
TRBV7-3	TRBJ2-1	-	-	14	CASSLSGGYNEQFF	TGTGCCAGCAGCTTAAGCGGCGGCTACAATGAGCAGTTCTTC
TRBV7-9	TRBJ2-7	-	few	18	CASSLEGIAGGHSYEQYF	TGTGCCAGCAGCTTAGAAGGGATCGCCGGGGGGCACTCCTACGAGCAGTACTTC
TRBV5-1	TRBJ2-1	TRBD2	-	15	CASSSRTSGKNEQFF	TGCGCCAGCAGCTCGCGGACTAGCGGGAAAAATGAGCAGTTCTTC
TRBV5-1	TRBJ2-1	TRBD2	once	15	CASSLASGSYNEQFF	TGCGCCAGCAGCTTGGCTAGCGGGAGTTACAATGAGCAGTTCTTC
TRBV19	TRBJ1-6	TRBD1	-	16	CASSQGSSSYNSPLHF	TGTGCCAGTTCACAGGGGTCCAGCTCCTATAATTCACCCCTCCACTTT
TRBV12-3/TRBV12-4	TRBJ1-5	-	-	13	CASSYRSNQPQHF	TGTGCCAGCAGTTATCGGAGCAATCAGCCCCAGCATTTT
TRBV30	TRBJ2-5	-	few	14	CAWSVSLVGETQYF	TGTGCCTGGAGTGTATCGCTAGTAGGAGAGACCCAGTACTTC
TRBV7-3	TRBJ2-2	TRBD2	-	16	CASSASSGRNTGELFF	TGTGCCAGCAGCGCATCTAGCGGGAGGAACACCGGGGAGCTGTTTTTT